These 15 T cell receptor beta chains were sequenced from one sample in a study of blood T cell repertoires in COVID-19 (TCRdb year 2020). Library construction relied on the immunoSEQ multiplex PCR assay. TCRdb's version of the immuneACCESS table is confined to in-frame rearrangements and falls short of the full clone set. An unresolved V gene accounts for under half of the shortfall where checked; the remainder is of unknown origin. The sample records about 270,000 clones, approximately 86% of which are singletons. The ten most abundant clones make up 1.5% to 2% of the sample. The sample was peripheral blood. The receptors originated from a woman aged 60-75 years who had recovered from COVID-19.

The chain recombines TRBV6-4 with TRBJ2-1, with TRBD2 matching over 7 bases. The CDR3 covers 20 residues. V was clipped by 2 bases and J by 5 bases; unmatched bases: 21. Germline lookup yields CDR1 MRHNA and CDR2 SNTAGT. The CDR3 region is CASSDPSLAVRCCHDNEQFF. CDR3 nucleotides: TGTGCCAGCAGTGACCCCTCTCTAGCGGTTCGTTGTTGTCACGACAATGAGCAGTTCTTC.

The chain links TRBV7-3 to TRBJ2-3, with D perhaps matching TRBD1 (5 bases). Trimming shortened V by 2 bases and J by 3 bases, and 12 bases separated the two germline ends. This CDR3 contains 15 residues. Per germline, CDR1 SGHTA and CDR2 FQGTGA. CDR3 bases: TGTGCCAGCAGCTTAGATGCAGGGATAACAGATACGCAGTATTTT. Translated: CASSLDAGITDTQYF.

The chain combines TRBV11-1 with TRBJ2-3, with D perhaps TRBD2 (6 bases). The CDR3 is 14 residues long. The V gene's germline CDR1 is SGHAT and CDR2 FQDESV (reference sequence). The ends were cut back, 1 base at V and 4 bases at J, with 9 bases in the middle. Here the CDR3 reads CASSLVGGSDTQYF. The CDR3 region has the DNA TGTGCCAGCAGCTTAGTTGGGGGGTCAGATACGCAGTATTTT.

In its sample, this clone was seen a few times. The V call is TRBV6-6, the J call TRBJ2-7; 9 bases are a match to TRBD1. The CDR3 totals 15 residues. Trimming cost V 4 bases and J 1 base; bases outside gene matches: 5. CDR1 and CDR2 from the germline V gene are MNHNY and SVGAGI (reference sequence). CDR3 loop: CASSLPGQGSYEQYF. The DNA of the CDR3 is TGTGCCAGCAGTTTACCGGGACAGGGTTCCTACGAGCAGTACTTC.

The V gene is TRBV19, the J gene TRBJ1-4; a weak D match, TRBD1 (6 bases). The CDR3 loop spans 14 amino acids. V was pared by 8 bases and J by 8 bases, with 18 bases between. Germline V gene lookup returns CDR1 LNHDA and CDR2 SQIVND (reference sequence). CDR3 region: CASGQQGPSEKLFF. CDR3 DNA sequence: TGTGCCAGTGGACAACAGGGACCTTCCGAAAAACTGTTTTTT.

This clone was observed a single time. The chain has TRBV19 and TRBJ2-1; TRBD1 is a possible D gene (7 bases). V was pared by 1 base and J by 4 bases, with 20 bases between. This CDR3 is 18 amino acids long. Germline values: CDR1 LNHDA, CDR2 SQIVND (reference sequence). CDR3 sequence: CASSIGAGLQGRYNEQFF. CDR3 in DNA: TGTGCCAGTAGTATAGGGGCGGGGTTACAGGGGAGGTACAATGAGCAGTTCTTC.

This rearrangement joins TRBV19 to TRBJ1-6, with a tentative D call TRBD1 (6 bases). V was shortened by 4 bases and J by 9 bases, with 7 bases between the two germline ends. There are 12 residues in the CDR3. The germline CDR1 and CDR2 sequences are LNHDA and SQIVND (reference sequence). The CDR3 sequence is CASSSRGSPLHF. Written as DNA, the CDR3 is TGTGCCAGTAGTAGCAGGGGTTCACCCCTCCACTTT. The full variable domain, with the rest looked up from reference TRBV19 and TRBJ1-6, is DGGITQSPKYLFRKEGQNVTLSCEQNLNHDAMYWYRQDPGQGLRLIYYSQIVNDFQKGDIAEGYSVSREKKESFPLTVTSAQKNPTAFYLCASSSRGSPLHFGNGTRLTVT.

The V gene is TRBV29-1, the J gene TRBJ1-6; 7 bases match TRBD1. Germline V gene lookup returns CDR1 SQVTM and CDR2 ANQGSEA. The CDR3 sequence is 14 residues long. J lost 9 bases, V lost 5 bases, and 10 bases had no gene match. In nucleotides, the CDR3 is TGCAGCGTTACCACCACAGGGGTGGGTTCACCCCTCCACTTT. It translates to CSVTTTGVGSPLHF.

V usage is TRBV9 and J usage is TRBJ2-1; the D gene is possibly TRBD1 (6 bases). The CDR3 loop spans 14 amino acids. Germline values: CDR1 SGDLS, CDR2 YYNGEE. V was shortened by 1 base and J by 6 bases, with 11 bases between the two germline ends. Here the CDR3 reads CASSVSVGANEQFF. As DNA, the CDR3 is TGTGCCAGCAGCGTAAGCGTGGGGGCCAATGAGCAGTTCTTC.

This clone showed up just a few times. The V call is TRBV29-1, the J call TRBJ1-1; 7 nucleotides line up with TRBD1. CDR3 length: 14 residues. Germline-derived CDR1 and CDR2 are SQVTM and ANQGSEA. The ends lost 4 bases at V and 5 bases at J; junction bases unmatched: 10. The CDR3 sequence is CSVGEGALGTEAFF. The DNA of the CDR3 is TGCAGCGTTGGAGAGGGGGCGCTGGGTACTGAAGCTTTCTTT.

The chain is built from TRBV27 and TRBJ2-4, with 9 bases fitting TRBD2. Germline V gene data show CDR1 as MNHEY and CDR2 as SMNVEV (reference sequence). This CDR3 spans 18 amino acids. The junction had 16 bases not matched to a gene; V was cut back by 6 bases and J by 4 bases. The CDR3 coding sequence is TGTGCCAGCAGGGTCATTGGGAGCGGGGGGTTAGGGAAAAACATTCAGTACTTC. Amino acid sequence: CASRVIGSGGLGKNIQYF.

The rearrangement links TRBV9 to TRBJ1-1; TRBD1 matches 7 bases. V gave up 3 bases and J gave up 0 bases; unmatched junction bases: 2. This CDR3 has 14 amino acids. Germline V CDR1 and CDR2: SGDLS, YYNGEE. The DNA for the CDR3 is TGTGCCAGCAGCGAACAGGGGTTGAACACTGAAGCTTTCTTT. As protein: CASSEQGLNTEAFF.

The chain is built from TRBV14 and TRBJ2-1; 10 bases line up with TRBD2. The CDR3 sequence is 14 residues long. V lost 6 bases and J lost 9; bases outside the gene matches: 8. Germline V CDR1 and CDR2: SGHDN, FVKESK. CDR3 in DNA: TGTGCCAGCAGAACCAGCGGGGGGGCCGCTGAGCAGTTCTTC. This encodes CASRTSGGAAEQFF. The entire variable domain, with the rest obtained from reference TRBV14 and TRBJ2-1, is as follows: EAGVTQFPSHSVIEKGQTVTLRCDPISGHDNLYWYRRVMGKEIKFLLHFVKESKQDESGMPNNRFLAERTGGTYSTLKVQPAELEDSGVYFCASRTSGGAAEQFFGPGTRLTVL.

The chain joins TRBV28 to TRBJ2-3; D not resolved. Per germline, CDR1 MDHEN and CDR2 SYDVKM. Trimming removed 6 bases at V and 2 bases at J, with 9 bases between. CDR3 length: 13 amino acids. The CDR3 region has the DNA TGTGCCAGCAGCTGGCAGTACACAGATACGCAGTATTTT. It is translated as CASSWQYTDTQYF.

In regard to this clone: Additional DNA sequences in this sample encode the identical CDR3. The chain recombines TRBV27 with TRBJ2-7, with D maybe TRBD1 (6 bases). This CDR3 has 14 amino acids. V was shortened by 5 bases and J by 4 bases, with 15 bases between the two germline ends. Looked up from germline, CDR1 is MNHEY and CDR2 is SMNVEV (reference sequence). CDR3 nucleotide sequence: TGTGCCAGCAGTCTCAGGGGCAATTCTTACGAGCAGTACTTC. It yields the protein CASSLRGNSYEQYF.